The clone carrying this T cell receptor (beta chain) was seen at least ten times. The sample is drawn from a study of regulatory T cells in long-lasting Graves disease. To make TCR beta libraries, researchers used iRepertoire HTBI primers and Arm-PCR of CDR3 regions. TCRdb fed the multiplex PCR reads into MiXCR, producing one record per CDR3 protein. Here the sample spans more than 350,000 distinct CDR3 sequences, 15% being singletons. Sample time point: newly diagnosed GD, antithyroid drugs for less than 3 months. Scientists built the TCR library using RNA that was extracted from PBMCs. Peripheral blood, at about 10 milliliters, went into EDTA tubes. This same sample was also part of a study on T cells in Graves' hyperthyroidism and ophthalmopathy. This second report adds: Most expanded thyroid clonotypes above 0.001 recurred in blood. The model foresaw ophthalmopathy a median roughly 6.5 months prior to onset.

The sequence came from a woman aged 25 to 39 with Graves disease. Sequenced here: peripheral blood mononuclear cells (PBMCs), sampled at new diagnosis, from a patient treated with antithyroid drugs.

In nucleotides, the CDR3 is TGTGCCAGCAGTTCCAGACAGGCGAGCTCCTACAATGAGCAGTTCTTC. Translation gives CASSSRQASSYNEQFF. The rearrangement links TRBV6-2 or TRBV6-3 to TRBJ2-1, with D perhaps TRBD1 (6 bases). The CDR3 is 16 amino acids. Germline CDR1 is MNHEY and CDR2 is SVGEGT. The V end lost 4 bases, the J end lost 0 bases, and 13 bases lay between the germline ends.